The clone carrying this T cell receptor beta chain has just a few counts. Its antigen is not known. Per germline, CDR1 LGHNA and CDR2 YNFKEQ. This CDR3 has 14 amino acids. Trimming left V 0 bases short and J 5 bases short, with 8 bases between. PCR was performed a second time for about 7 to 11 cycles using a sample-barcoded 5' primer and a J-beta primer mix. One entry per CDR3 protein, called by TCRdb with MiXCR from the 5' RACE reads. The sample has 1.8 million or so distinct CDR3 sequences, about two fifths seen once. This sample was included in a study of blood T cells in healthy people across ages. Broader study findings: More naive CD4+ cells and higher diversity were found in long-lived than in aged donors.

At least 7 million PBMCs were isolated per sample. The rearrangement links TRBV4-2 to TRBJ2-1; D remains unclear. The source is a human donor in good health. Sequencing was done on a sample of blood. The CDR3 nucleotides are TGTGCCAGCAGCCAAGATGGGCAGAACAATGAGCAGTTCTTC. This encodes CASSQDGQNNEQFF.